Below, 25 T cell receptor beta chains from the same sample are listed, as sequenced in a study of CD8 T cells in Susac syndrome (dated by TCRdb to about 2019). Libraries were built with the immunoSEQ multiplex PCR assay. RNA was extracted with the RNeasy kit and about 0.5 to 1 ug was reverse transcribed using random hexamers. Clones were called with MiXCR by TCRdb after fastp trimmed the public reads at Q25, and only in-frame beta chains were retained. Under each unique CDR3 protein, matching rows form one entry showing the most common genes and DNA. In this sample the table shows around 140,000 distinct CDR3 sequences, 85% to 95% of which occur a single time. Approximately 0.13% of the sample is held by the ten biggest clonotypes. Specimen: CD4+ T cells from PBMCs. The receptors originated from a human donor with Susac syndrome.

This clonotype was seen once. This chain joins TRBV29-1 and TRBJ2-7; 8 bases are shared with TRBD2. The CDR3 length is 13 residues. The J segment lost 3 bases and the V segment lost 6 bases, leaving 7 bases of the junction unmatched. Germline assignment: CDR1 SQVTM and CDR2 ANQGSEA. The CDR3 nucleotides are TGCAGCGTATCAGCGGGAGTGGTCTACGAGCAGTACTTC. This translates into CSVSAGVVYEQYF.

CDR3 residues: CATSREGRRLAKNIQYF. Here the CDR3 DNA reads TGTGCCACCAGCAGAGAGGGGCGGAGGCTAGCCAAAAACATTCAGTACTTC. The gene calls are TRBV15 and TRBJ2-4; D is possibly TRBD1 or TRBD2 (5 bases each). Germline values: CDR1 LNHNV, CDR2 YYDKDF (reference sequence). This CDR3 is built from 17 residues. Deletions cut 0 bases from V and 0 bases from J, with 12 bases between.

The sample holds one count of this clonotype. The chain couples TRBV7-6 to TRBJ2-5; D possibly uses TRBD1 or TRBD2 (5 bases each). Germline V gene lookup returns CDR1 SGHVS and CDR2 FNYEAQ. The CDR3 loop spans 14 amino acids. Trimming took off 3 bases at V and 5 bases at J, with 13 bases between the two ends. CDR3 nucleotides: TGTGCCAGCAGCTTGTGGGGACGATGGGAGACCCAGTACTTC. Translation gives CASSLWGRWETQYF.

This chain joins TRBV7-9 and TRBJ2-1, with 8 bases lining up with TRBD2. Losses at the gene ends were 5 bases for V and 0 bases for J; bases not matched to a gene: 9. The CDR3 totals 17 residues. CDR1 is SEHNR and CDR2 is FQNEAQ in the germline V gene (reference sequence). The CDR3 DNA follows: TGTGCCAGCAGCCGGCGACTAGCGAAGAGCTCCTACAATGAGCAGTTCTTC. Protein: CASSRRLAKSSYNEQFF.

This clonotype has only a few counts. The chain uses TRBV19 and TRBJ2-2, with D perhaps TRBD1 (5 bases). The germline V gene has CDR1 LNHDA and CDR2 SQIVND (reference sequence). This CDR3 region has 15 residues. The V end lost 5 bases, the J end lost 2 bases, and 12 bases lay between the germline ends. The CDR3 sequence is CASSPRQGNTGELFF. CDR3 DNA: TGTGCCAGTAGTCCCCGCCAGGGCAACACCGGGGAGCTGTTTTTT.

V and J are TRBV10-3 and TRBJ2-1; D possibly matches TRBD1 or TRBD2 (5 bases each). CDR1 is ENHRY and CDR2 is SYGVKD in the germline V gene. The V and J ends lost 6 bases and 10 bases respectively, with 10 bases between them. The CDR3 is 11 residues long. CDR3 in amino acids: CAISGTGEQFF. CDR3 in DNA: TGTGCCATCAGCGGGACGGGCGAGCAGTTCTTC.

The chain combines TRBV19 with TRBJ2-7; no clear D gene. This CDR3 has 14 residues. Trimming cost V 10 bases and J 2 bases, with 18 bases left between them. Germline lookup yields CDR1 LNHDA and CDR2 SQIVND (reference sequence). The CDR3 region has the DNA TGTGCCACCCAAAGGAACTACATACCCTACGAGCAGTACTTC. Protein sequence: CATQRNYIPYEQYF.

This chain joins TRBV6-2 or TRBV6-3 and TRBJ2-7, with D perhaps given as TRBD1 or TRBD2 (5 bases each). From germline, CDR1 is MNHEY and CDR2 SVGEGT. The ends were cut back, 6 bases at V and 1 base at J, with 13 bases in the middle. This CDR3 is 14 amino acids long. The CDR3 DNA reads TGTGCCAGCAGACACGGGACCACATCCTACGAGCAGTACTTC. Translated: CASRHGTTSYEQYF.

This clonotype came up once. The chain couples TRBV20-1 to TRBJ2-1; weak D call: TRBD1 (5 bases). Deletions cut 8 bases from V and 3 bases from J, with 14 bases between. Germline CDR1 DFQATT, CDR2 SNEGSKA (reference sequence). The CDR3 spans 13 residues. The CDR3 protein is CSPDSPGYNEQFF. DNA of the CDR3: TGCAGTCCCGACAGTCCCGGCTACAATGAGCAGTTCTTC.

This chain connects TRBV30 to TRBJ1-3; no firm D call. The CDR3 runs to 15 residues. Germline V gene sequence: CDR1 GTSNPN, CDR2 SVGIG (reference sequence). Trimming pared 6 bases from V and 6 bases from J, leaving 21 bases between. CDR3 nucleotide sequence: TGTGCCTGCTCATATGGACGGGGTTCGGAAAACACCATATATTTT. It encodes CACSYGRGSENTIYF.

The chain links TRBV5-6 to TRBJ2-7, with a possible D match to TRBD1 (5 bases). V lost 3 bases, J lost 7 bases, and 8 bases lay in between. The CDR3 is 11 residues long. Germline values: CDR1 SGHDT, CDR2 YYEEEE. The CDR3 protein is CASSSPGEQYF. The CDR3 nucleotides read TGTGCCAGCAGCTCCCCAGGGGAGCAGTACTTC.

The chain combines TRBV30 with TRBJ2-2; 10 bases agree with TRBD2. CDR1 and CDR2 (germline): GTSNPN, SVGIG (reference sequence). The CDR3 runs to 15 residues. Losses at the gene ends were 1 base for V and 7 bases for J; bases not matched to a gene: 6. This CDR3 reads CAWSALAGDVGELFF. CDR3 DNA sequence: TGTGCCTGGAGTGCGCTAGCGGGAGACGTCGGGGAGCTGTTTTTT.

The chain links TRBV5-1 to TRBJ2-1; 12 nucleotides match TRBD2. Germline-derived CDR1 and CDR2 are SGHRS and YFSETQ. This CDR3 spans 16 amino acids. V shed 0 bases, J shed 7 bases, and the junction held 5 bases outside the gene matches. Here the CDR3 reads CASSLELAGGVNEQFF. Here the CDR3 DNA reads TGCGCCAGCAGCTTGGAACTAGCGGGGGGAGTTAATGAGCAGTTCTTC.

This chain uses TRBV28 with TRBJ1-2; D unclear. This CDR3 is 11 amino acids long. V was cut by 4 bases and J by 8 bases, with 8 bases left in between. CDR1 and CDR2 (germline): MDHEN, SYDVKM. The CDR3 here is CASSSVSGYTF. The CDR3 nucleotides read TGTGCCAGCAGTTCAGTTTCCGGCTACACCTTC.

This rearrangement joins TRBV12-3 or TRBV12-4 to TRBJ2-7, with 9 bases identical to TRBD2. J lost 6 bases, V lost 6 bases, and 6 bases had no gene match. This CDR3 region has 13 residues. CDR3 region: CASSSGLASEQYF. For the CDR3, the DNA is TGTGCCAGCAGCTCCGGACTAGCGAGCGAGCAGTACTTC.

The chain is built from TRBV12-3 or TRBV12-4 and TRBJ2-7, with 11 bases aligning to TRBD1. V trimming: 6 bases; J trimming: 2 bases; junction bases outside the gene matches: 3. The CDR3 is 14 amino acids. CDR3: CASSGTGGPYEQYF. The CDR3 coding sequence is TGTGCCAGCAGCGGGACAGGGGGACCCTACGAGCAGTACTTC.

The V gene is TRBV12-3 or TRBV12-4, the J gene TRBJ2-7; no definite D call. The CDR3 extends over 11 amino acids. Between the trimmed V and J ends, which lost 8 bases and 5 bases, there was a span of 10 bases. The CDR3 loop reads CASGQANEQYF. In nucleotides, the CDR3 is TGTGCCAGCGGGCAGGCAAACGAGCAGTACTTC.

This clonotype was seen a single time. V gene TRBV20-1 combines with J gene TRBJ1-6; D remains ambiguous. The V gene lost 6 bases and the J gene lost 5 bases, with 14 bases spanning the gap. This CDR3 region has 14 residues. Germline lookup yields CDR1 DFQATT and CDR2 SNEGSKA (reference sequence). CDR3 nucleotide sequence: TGCAGTGCAGCCCGGGATACCCATAATTCACCCCTCCACTTT. Translated, it gives CSAARDTHNSPLHF.

The gene calls are TRBV4-1 and TRBJ2-3; D remains unclear. The V gene lost 3 bases and the J gene lost 2 bases, with 6 bases spanning the gap. CDR1 and CDR2 from the germline V gene are MGHRA and YSYEKL. The CDR3 runs 13 residues. The CDR3 nucleotides are TGCGCCAGCAGCCAGCCCCACACAGATACGCAGTATTTT. This translates into CASSQPHTDTQYF.

Only a few counts were recorded for this clonotype. The chain links TRBV5-6 to TRBJ1-5; a weak D match, TRBD1 (5 bases). V was cut by 4 bases and J by 2 bases, with 16 bases left in between. Germline assignment: CDR1 SGHDT and CDR2 YYEEEE. This CDR3 contains 16 residues. CDR3 sequence (DNA): TGTGCCAGCAGCCTTCGGGTCAGAGGGGGCAATCAGCCCCAGCATTTT. Amino acids: CASSLRVRGGNQPQHF.

The genes are TRBV20-1 and TRBJ2-1, with 9 bases identical to TRBD1. CDR1 and CDR2 from the germline V gene are DFQATT and SNEGSKA (reference sequence). The length of the CDR3 is 16 residues. V shed 4 bases, J shed 0 bases, and the junction held 7 bases outside the gene matches. CDR3 coding DNA: TGCAGTGCTAACAATTGGGGACAGGGCTCCTACAATGAGCAGTTCTTC. It codes for CSANNWGQGSYNEQFF.

V and J are TRBV4-2 and TRBJ2-5; D gene ambiguous. Trimming shortened V by 1 base and J by 6 bases, and 18 bases separated the two germline ends. This CDR3 has 16 amino acids. Per the germline V gene, CDR1 is LGHNA and CDR2 is YNFKEQ. The CDR3 protein is CASSQAHGPQEKTQYF. The CDR3 DNA reads TGTGCCAGCAGCCAAGCCCACGGGCCCCAAGAGAAGACCCAGTACTTC.

This chain links TRBV19 with TRBJ2-1, with D tentatively TRBD2 (6 bases). Germline CDR1 is LNHDA and CDR2 is SQIVND (reference sequence). The CDR3 has 11 residues. Trimming left V 7 bases short and J 10 bases short, with 11 bases between. CDR3 residues: CASIKGREQFF. CDR3 in DNA: TGTGCCAGTATAAAGGGGAGGGAGCAGTTCTTC.

V gene TRBV4-1 combines with J gene TRBJ2-3; unclear D gene. In germline, CDR1 is MGHRA, CDR2 YSYEKL. V lost 2 bases, J lost 9 bases, and 6 bases lay in between. The CDR3 covers 11 residues. Here the CDR3 DNA reads TGCGCCAGCAGCCAAAGTTACACGCAGTATTTT. It yields the protein CASSQSYTQYF.

This clonotype was counted once. The V call is TRBV30, the J call TRBJ1-5, with no clear D. The germline CDR1 and CDR2 sequences are GTSNPN and SVGIG (reference sequence). Between the trimmed V and J ends, which lost 4 bases and 3 bases, there was a span of 10 bases. CDR3 length equals 13 residues. The CDR3 DNA reads TGTGCCTGGAAAGACGGGATCAATCAGCCCCAGCATTTT. Protein product: CAWKDGINQPQHF.